Following are 32 T cell receptor beta chains from one sample sequenced in a study of CD8 T cells in ankylosing spondylitis. One entry per CDR3 protein results from TCRdb running MiXCR on the 5' RACE reads. The profile shows approximately 540,000 distinct CDR3 sequences, about 13% of them singletons. General study points: Among TCR beta sequences, a motif of 7 to 9 highly homologous variants appeared characteristic of ankylosing spondylitis blood.

The antigens of these receptors remain unknown. Sequencing was carried out using blood, either unsorted or a sorted T cell fraction (not recorded which). Every receptor here comes from a male donor with ankylosing spondylitis.

This clonotype turned up a few times. This chain joins TRBV12-3 or TRBV12-4 and TRBJ2-7, with 12 bases that match TRBD2. The CDR3 totals 15 residues. Germline trimming cut 1 base from V and 3 bases from J; bases unmatched to any gene: 1. CDR3 loop: CASSLGLAGVYEQYV. The DNA of the CDR3 is TGTGCCAGCAGTTTAGGACTAGCGGGAGTCTACGAGCAGTACGTC.

This clonotype was seen only a few times. The J gene is TRBJ2-3, the V gene TRBV11-3, with 11 bases identical to TRBD2. The V gene end was trimmed by 5 bases and the J gene end by 6 bases; junction bases not matched to a gene: 7. The CDR3 runs 15 residues. CDR1 SGHNT and CDR2 YENEEA come from the germline V gene. This CDR3 is CASSKLAGDGDTQYF. CDR3 nucleotides: TGTGCCAGCAGCAAACTAGCGGGAGACGGGGATACGCAGTATTTT.

This clonotype has just a few counts. The V and J genes are TRBV25-1 and TRBJ2-7; D is tentatively TRBD1 or TRBD2 (5 bases each). The ends were cut back, 7 bases at V and 0 bases at J, with 10 bases in the middle. This CDR3 is built from 13 residues. Germline CDR1 and CDR2: MGHDK and SYGVNS. CDR3 sequence reads: CASIQGVSYEQYF. In DNA form, the CDR3 reads TGTGCCAGCATTCAGGGAGTCTCCTACGAGCAGTACTTC.

This clonotype was detected a few times. The gene calls are TRBV7-9 and TRBJ1-6; D possibly corresponds to TRBD1 (6 bases). The V and J ends lost 5 bases and 6 bases respectively, with 14 bases between them. The germline CDR1 and CDR2 sequences are SEHNR and FQNEAQ (reference sequence). This CDR3 region has 15 residues. CDR3 amino acids: CASSPRGTSNSPLHF. CDR3 nucleotide sequence: TGTGCCAGCAGCCCCAGGGGCACGAGTAATTCACCCCTCCACTTT.

The chain carries TRBV20-1 and TRBJ1-5; D gene uncertain. V lost 6 bases, J lost 2 bases, and 14 bases lay in between. The CDR3 length is 14 residues. CDR1 is DFQATT and CDR2 is SNEGSKA in the germline V gene (reference sequence). For the CDR3, the DNA is TGCAGTGCCCAAGCAGCCGGCGGCAATCAGCCCCAGCATTTT. Amino acid sequence: CSAQAAGGNQPQHF.

This clonotype has a count of ten or more. V gene TRBV12-3 or TRBV12-4 combines with J gene TRBJ2-5; 7 bases fit TRBD1. This CDR3 has 14 amino acids. V lost 6 bases to trimming and J lost 5 bases; unmatched junction nucleotides: 9. This CDR3 is CASSPTGAGETQYF. The CDR3 DNA is TGTGCCAGCAGCCCTACAGGGGCGGGTGAGACCCAGTACTTC.

This clonotype was seen many times. CDR3 sequence: CAISKGDLYGYTF. CDR3 nucleotide sequence: TGTGCCATCTCAAAGGGGGACCTCTATGGCTACACCTTC. The chain joins TRBV10-3 to TRBJ1-2; TRBD1 is a possible D gene (6 bases). V lost 8 bases and J 4 bases, leaving 14 bases between the germline ends. CDR1 is ENHRY and CDR2 is SYGVKD in the germline V gene. The CDR3 runs 13 residues.

V is TRBV20-1 and J is TRBJ2-7; D gene uncertain. The CDR3 extends over 11 amino acids. V lost 5 bases, J lost 6 bases, and 11 bases lay in between. Germline lookup yields CDR1 DFQATT and CDR2 SNEGSKA (reference sequence). The CDR3 is CSASDVREQYV. DNA for the CDR3: TGCAGTGCTTCGGACGTTCGCGAGCAGTACGTC.

This clonotype has a handful of counts. This chain uses TRBV20-1 with TRBJ1-1; 8 positions match TRBD1. After removal of 0 bases from V and 1 base from J, the junction contained 1 base not matched to a gene. The CDR3 is 14 residues long. Germline-derived CDR1 and CDR2 are DFQATT and SNEGSKA (reference sequence). The DNA of the CDR3 is TGCAGTGCTAGAGAGGGGACAGGGAACACTGAAGCTTTCTTT. Amino acids: CSAREGTGNTEAFF.

This sequence joins TRBV5-1 and TRBJ2-3, with 9 bases identical to TRBD2. V dropped 5 bases and J dropped 3; count of bases not matched to a gene: 10. This CDR3 has 16 residues. In germline, CDR1 is SGHRS, CDR2 YFSETQ. CDR3 coding DNA: TGCGCCAGCAGGAACATAGCGGGAGTAATAACAGATACGCAGTATTTT. Amino acid sequence: CASRNIAGVITDTQYF.

This clonotype was found a few times. The V gene is TRBV14, the J gene TRBJ2-7; tentative D call: TRBD2 (6 bases). Germline values: CDR1 SGHDN, CDR2 FVKESK. The CDR3 extends over 14 amino acids. V lost 3 bases and J 0 bases, leaving 9 bases between the germline ends. CDR3 bases: TGTGCCAGCAGCCAGCTAGCGTCCTCCTACGAGCAGTACTTC. Translation: CASSQLASSYEQYF.

This clonotype showed up just a few times. The chain recombines TRBV7-8 with TRBJ2-1, with D perhaps assigned TRBD1 or TRBD2 (7 bases each). V was pared by 3 bases and J by 3 bases, with 15 bases between. Germline V gives CDR1 SGHVS, CDR2 FQNEAQ. The CDR3 is made up of 16 amino acids. The CDR3 here is CASSFVGRGLYNEQFF. Here the CDR3 DNA reads TGTGCCAGCAGCTTTGTAGGGAGGGGGCTCTACAATGAGCAGTTCTTC.

The sample holds a few counts of this clonotype. This chain uses TRBV10-3 with TRBJ2-5; maybe TRBD2 (6 bases). Germline V gene sequence: CDR1 ENHRY, CDR2 SYGVKD. V lost 4 bases and J 4 bases, leaving 19 bases between the germline ends. The CDR3 runs 16 residues. The CDR3 spells CAISGGPGGMGETQYF. The CDR3 DNA is TGTGCCATCAGTGGAGGGCCTGGCGGGATGGGAGAGACCCAGTACTTC.

This clonotype was counted only a few times. The rearrangement joins TRBV6-4 to TRBJ1-1; D unclear. Trimming took 4 bases from V and 0 from J, leaving 6 bases between them. This CDR3 spans 13 amino acids. Looked up from germline, CDR1 is MRHNA and CDR2 is SNTAGT. CDR3 sequence reads: CASSVRLNTEAFF. The CDR3 DNA follows: TGTGCCAGCAGTGTTCGCCTGAACACTGAAGCTTTCTTT.

This chain uses TRBV14 with TRBJ1-2; unclear D gene. Germline lookup yields CDR1 SGHDN and CDR2 FVKESK. The CDR3 extends over 12 amino acids. V was pared by 3 bases and J by 2 bases, with 4 bases between. The CDR3 reads CASSQRNYGYTF. For the CDR3, the DNA is TGTGCCAGCAGCCAGAGAAACTATGGCTACACCTTC.

In its sample, this clonotype was seen a few times. The V gene is TRBV11-2, the J gene TRBJ2-3, with 9 bases that match TRBD1. V lost 0 bases to trimming and J lost 2 bases; unmatched junction nucleotides: 9. The CDR3 spans 18 residues. CDR1 and CDR2 (germline): SGHAT, FQNNGV. CDR3 residues: CASSLDGVTGGNTDTQYF. In DNA, the CDR3 is TGTGCCAGCAGCTTAGACGGAGTGACAGGGGGAAACACAGATACGCAGTATTTT. The whole variable domain, remainder taken from reference TRBV11-2 and TRBJ2-3, is EAGVAQSPRYKIIEKRQSVAFWCNPISGHATLYWYQQILGQGPKLLIQFQNNGVVDDSQLPKDRFSAERLKGVDSTLKIQPAKLEDSAVYLCASSLDGVTGGNTDTQYFGPGTRLTVL.

This clonotype was picked up a small number of times. This chain links TRBV21-1 with TRBJ2-1; the table's D call, TRBD2, was not checked against the DNA. TRBV21-1 is a pseudogene locus. The CDR3 extends over 15 amino acids. The CDR3 coding sequence is TGTGCCAGCAACTCCGGGACTAGCACGTTGGATGAGCAGTTCTTC. Protein: CASNSGTSTLDEQFF.

This clonotype came up a few times. The chain combines TRBV19 with TRBJ2-1; possible D gene TRBD1, 5 bases. CDR1 is LNHDA, CDR2 SQIVND, per germline (reference sequence). This CDR3 region has 15 residues. V lost 5 bases and J lost 0, with 11 bases in between. CDR3 amino acids: CASSPLQVSYNEQFF. CDR3 in DNA: TGTGCCAGTAGTCCCCTACAGGTCTCCTACAATGAGCAGTTCTTC. The full variable domain, rest sourced from reference TRBV19 and TRBJ2-1, is DGGITQSPKYLFRKEGQNVTLSCEQNLNHDAMYWYRQDPGQGLRLIYYSQIVNDFQKGDIAEGYSVSREKKESFPLTVTSAQKNPTAFYLCASSPLQVSYNEQFFGPGTRLTVL.

This clonotype was detected a few times. This chain uses TRBV20-1 with TRBJ2-1; TRBD1 matches 12 bases. CDR3 length: 15 amino acids. The germline V gene encodes CDR1 DFQATT and CDR2 SNEGSKA (reference sequence). Trimming at V came to 5 bases and at J to 6 bases, leaving 8 bases not matched to a gene. CDR3 nucleotide sequence: TGCAGTGCTCTTGGAGAGGGACAGGGGGCCAATGAGCAGTTCTTC. Translation gives CSALGEGQGANEQFF.

This clonotype was seen only once. The rearrangement links TRBV5-1 to TRBJ2-1; weak D call: TRBD2 (6 bases). V was cut by 3 bases and J by 10 bases, with 20 bases left in between. This CDR3 is built from 15 residues. The germline CDR1 and CDR2 sequences are SGHRS and YFSETQ. The CDR3 region is CASSSGSSALGEQFF. In DNA form, the CDR3 reads TGCGCCAGCAGCTCAGGATCTAGCGCCCTAGGAGAGCAGTTCTTC. Filled out from reference TRBV5-1 and TRBJ2-1, the complete variable domain reads KAGVTQTPRYLIKTRGQQVTLSCSPISGHRSVSWYQQTPGQGLQFLFEYFSETQRNKGNFPGRFSGRQFSNSRSEMNVSTLELGDSALYLCASSSGSSALGEQFFGPGTRLTVL.

This clonotype was counted between two and nine times. The genes are TRBV12-3 or TRBV12-4 and TRBJ2-3; D may be TRBD2 (5 bases). The CDR3 contains 14 residues. The ends were cut back, 3 bases at V and 1 base at J, with 8 bases in the middle. CDR3 residues: CASSFGVGTDTQYF. The CDR3 DNA sequence: TGTGCCAGCAGTTTCGGGGTGGGCACAGATACGCAGTATTTT.

V and J are TRBV12-3 or TRBV12-4 and TRBJ2-1, with 11 bases identical to TRBD2. J was trimmed by 5 bases and V by 4 bases; bases with no gene match: 10. This CDR3 region has 17 residues. CDR3 in amino acids: CASSYYRTSGFHNEQFF. CDR3 in DNA: TGTGCCAGCAGTTACTACCGGACTAGCGGGTTTCACAATGAGCAGTTCTTC.

The sample holds a few counts of this clonotype. The genes are TRBV14 and TRBJ2-5, with a possible D match to TRBD1 (5 bases). CDR3 length: 16 amino acids. Trimming took off 2 bases at V and 5 bases at J, with 18 bases between the two ends. Germline values: CDR1 SGHDN, CDR2 FVKESK. In DNA form, the CDR3 reads TGTGCCAGCAGCCAAACTCTTAGGGGAACGGTGGAGACCCAGTACTTC. This sequence encodes CASSQTLRGTVETQYF.

This sequence joins TRBV20-1 and TRBJ2-1, with 10 bases that match TRBD2. Germline assignment: CDR1 DFQATT and CDR2 SNEGSKA (reference sequence). V shed 4 bases and J 7 bases; nucleotides not matched to a gene: 1. The CDR3 length is 12 residues. This CDR3 reads CSAIAGGNEQFF. The CDR3 bases are TGCAGTGCTATAGCGGGGGGAAATGAGCAGTTCTTC.

Only a few counts were recorded for this clonotype. V usage is TRBV2 and J usage is TRBJ1-5, with D tentatively TRBD1 (6 bases). CDR3 length: 15 amino acids. The ends were cut back, 7 bases at V and 1 base at J, with 14 bases in the middle. Germline loops: CDR1 SNHLY, CDR2 FYNNEI. This CDR3 is CASTRTVSSNQPQHF. In nucleotides, the CDR3 is TGTGCCAGCACCCGGACAGTTTCCAGCAATCAGCCCCAGCATTTT.

This clonotype showed up just a few times. V gene TRBV7-2 combines with J gene TRBJ1-1, with TRBD1 as a possible D gene (5 bases). The CDR3 is 13 residues long. The V and J ends lost 5 bases and 3 bases respectively, with 10 bases between them. Germline CDR1 is SGHTA and CDR2 is FQGNSA. CDR3 sequence reads: CASSIRVDTEAFF. The CDR3 bases are TGTGCCAGCAGCATCAGGGTGGACACTGAAGCTTTCTTT.

V and J are TRBV12-3 or TRBV12-4 and TRBJ1-2; D uncertain. V shed 3 bases and J shed 1 base, with 6 bases lying between them. There are 13 residues in the CDR3. CDR3 bases: TGTGCCAGCAGTTTTGAGATTAACTATGGCTACACCTTC. Translating gives CASSFEINYGYTF.

This clonotype was seen a handful of times. The chain links TRBV10-3 to TRBJ2-1; D is unclear. The germline V gene has CDR1 ENHRY and CDR2 SYGVKD. Trimming took 6 bases from V and 5 from J, leaving 11 bases between them. This CDR3 contains 13 residues. This CDR3 reads CAIRMERNNEQFF. CDR3 in DNA: TGTGCCATCAGGATGGAGAGGAACAATGAGCAGTTCTTC.

This clonotype was found a few times. V gene TRBV9 combines with J gene TRBJ1-2; TRBD1 matches 7 bases. CDR1 is SGDLS, CDR2 YYNGEE, per germline. The CDR3 spans 12 residues. J lost 8 bases, V lost 6 bases, and 7 bases had no gene match. CDR3 DNA: TGTGCCAGCACCTCACAGGGGCGGGGCTACACCTTC. Its translation: CASTSQGRGYTF.

The chain links TRBV15 to TRBJ2-5; D call uncertain. In germline, CDR1 is LNHNV, CDR2 YYDKDF (reference sequence). This CDR3 region has 13 residues. The V end lost 1 base, the J end lost 5 bases, and 8 bases lay between the germline ends. CDR3 nucleotide sequence: TGTGCCACCAGCAGAGTAGGTGTCGAGACCCAGTACTTC. This translates into CATSRVGVETQYF.

This clonotype was seen more than once but under ten times. This rearrangement joins TRBV24-1 to TRBJ2-2; D is uncertain. The CDR3 is 15 amino acids. V dropped 2 bases and J dropped 4 bases, with 10 bases sitting between them. Per the germline V gene, CDR1 is KGHDR and CDR2 is SFDVKD. The CDR3 is CATSDSRTGTGELFF. Here the CDR3 DNA reads TGTGCCACCAGTGATTCCCGGACCGGCACCGGGGAGCTGTTTTTT.

This clonotype has a count of ten or more. This rearrangement joins TRBV28 to TRBJ2-5, with 7 bases aligning to TRBD2. The CDR3 runs to 16 residues. Germline CDR1 is MDHEN and CDR2 is SYDVKM. The V segment lost 6 bases and the J segment 3 bases; nucleotides outside the gene matches: 13. The CDR3: CASSYPWEGLKETQYF. In DNA, the CDR3 is TGTGCCAGCAGCTACCCTTGGGAGGGCCTAAAAGAGACCCAGTACTTC.